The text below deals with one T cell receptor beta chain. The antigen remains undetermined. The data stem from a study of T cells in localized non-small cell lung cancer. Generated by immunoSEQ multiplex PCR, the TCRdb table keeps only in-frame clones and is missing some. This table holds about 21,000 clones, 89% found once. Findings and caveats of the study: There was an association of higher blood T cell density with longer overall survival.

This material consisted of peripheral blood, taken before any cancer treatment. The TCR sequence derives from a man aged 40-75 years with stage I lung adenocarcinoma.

CDR3 coding DNA: TGCGCCAGCAGGGAGGGACAGGTTAATCAGCCCCAGCATTTT. Amino acids: CASREGQVNQPQHF. The rearrangement joins TRBV10-2 to TRBJ1-5; TRBD1 aligns across 8 bases. The germline V gene encodes CDR1 WSHSY and CDR2 SAAADI. The CDR3 length is 14 residues. The V segment lost 6 bases and the J segment 4 bases; nucleotides outside the gene matches: 5.